The TCR beta chain under discussion was sequenced for a study of shared clonotypes between healthy human individuals. The germline CDR1 and CDR2 sequences are SGHTA and FQGNSA. The length of the CDR3 is 13 residues. The V end was cut by 7 bases, the J end by 5 bases, with 11 bases between. Unsorted PBMC DNA went through sequencing on ten immunoSEQ deep assay plates. Sequencing was performed with immunoSEQ multiplex PCR; in TCRdb, only in-frame clones are kept and a portion is missing. The table shows 450,000 to 500,000 clones, with approximately 78% occurring only once. The clonotype originates from a woman aged 40 to 50 in good health. Some clones in this sample may be carry-over from other donors' samples. The chain carries TRBV7-2 and TRBJ2-2, with TRBD1 as a possible D gene (5 bases). The source material was PBMCs. The CDR3 region has the DNA TGTGCCAGCAACCCAGGGAATACCGGGGAGCTGTTTTTT. Its protein product is CASNPGNTGELFF.